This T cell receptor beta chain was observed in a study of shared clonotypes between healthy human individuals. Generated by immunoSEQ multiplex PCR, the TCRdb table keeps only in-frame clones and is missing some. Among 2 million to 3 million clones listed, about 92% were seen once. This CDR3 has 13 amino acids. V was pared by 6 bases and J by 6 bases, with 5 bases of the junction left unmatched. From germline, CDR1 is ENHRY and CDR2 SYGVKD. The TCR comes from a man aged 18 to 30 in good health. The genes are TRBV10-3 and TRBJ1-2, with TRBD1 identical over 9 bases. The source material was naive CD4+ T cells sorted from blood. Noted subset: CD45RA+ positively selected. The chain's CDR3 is CAISRTGENGYTF. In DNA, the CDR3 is TGTGCCATCAGCCGGACAGGGGAGAATGGCTACACCTTC.